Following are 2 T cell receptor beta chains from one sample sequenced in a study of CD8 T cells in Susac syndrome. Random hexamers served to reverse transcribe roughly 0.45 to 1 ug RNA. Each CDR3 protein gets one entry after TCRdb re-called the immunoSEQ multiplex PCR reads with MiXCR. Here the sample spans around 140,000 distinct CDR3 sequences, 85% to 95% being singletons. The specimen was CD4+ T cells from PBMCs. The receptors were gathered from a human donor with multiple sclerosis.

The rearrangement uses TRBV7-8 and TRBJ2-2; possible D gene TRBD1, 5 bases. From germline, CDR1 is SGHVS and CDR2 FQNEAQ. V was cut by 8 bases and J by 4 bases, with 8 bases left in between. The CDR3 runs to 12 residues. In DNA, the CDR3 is TGTGCCAGCGGCAGGGCCACCGGGGAGCTGTTTTTT. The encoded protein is CASGRATGELFF. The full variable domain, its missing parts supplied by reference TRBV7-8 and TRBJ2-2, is GAGVSQSPRYKVAKRGQDVALRCDPISGHVSLFWYQQALGQGPEFLTYFQNEAQLDKSGLPSDRFFAERPEGSVSTLKIQRTQQEDSAVYLCASGRATGELFFGEGSRLTVL.

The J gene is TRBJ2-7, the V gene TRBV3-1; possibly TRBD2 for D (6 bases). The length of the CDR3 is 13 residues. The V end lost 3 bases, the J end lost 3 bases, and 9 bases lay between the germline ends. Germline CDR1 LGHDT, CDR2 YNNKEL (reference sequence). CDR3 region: CASSQSGGYEQYF. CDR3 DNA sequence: TGTGCCAGCAGCCAGTCCGGGGGCTACGAGCAGTACTTC.